This TCR beta chain is drawn from a study of shared clonotypes between healthy human individuals (TCRdb year 2020). The study in broad terms: Three men and two women, aged 18 to 49 years, made up the cohort. Libraries were prepared and TCR repertoires were sequenced by different laboratories using diverse techniques, in order to increase sequencing depth and limit assay-specific biases. Blood TCR repertoires of 5 or 6 healthy adults were deeply sequenced to estimate repertoire size and the extent of clonotype sharing between individuals. Each donor's leukapheresis produced roughly between about 0.9 and 9.5 billion PBMCs.

Using the deep immunoSEQ assay, multiplex PCR amplified TCR CDR3 regions from genomic DNA. Extracted genomic DNA from each cell subset was spread evenly across all wells of several immunoSEQ 96-well plates, with each plate serving as a replicate. For unsorted PBMC, roughly 330 ng genomic DNA, equal to 30,000 or so T cell genomes, was loaded into each replicate PCR. Ten immunoSEQ deep assay plates were used to sequence the unsorted PBMC genomic DNA. The purified libraries were quantified using a Qubit 3.0 fluorometer, sized with a Bioanalyzer 2100, and then quantified again using the KAPA Library Quantification kit. Every immunoSEQ 96-well plate was sequenced on a separate single-read 150-cycle Illumina NextSeq 550 flow cell. Processing in the source paper ran as follows. The immunoSEQ output contained only junctional sequences without quality scores, so filtering could not match that applied to full-length reads. To assign V/J genes and CDR3, sequences were annotated using PyIR, a Python wrapper for IgBLAST v1.9, with IMGT germline references. Reads with weak V/J assignments (E-value above 1e-6), missing CDR3, stop codons, out-of-frame junctions, or ambiguous translated residues were removed. V3J clonotypes were defined as sequences sharing the same inferred V gene, J gene, and CDR3 amino acid sequence. Percentage overlap between repertoires was computed as shared unique clonotypes divided by the size of the smaller repertoire. Three approaches were used to assess repertoire richness: RTK rarefaction, the Chao1 estimator, and Recon v2.1 estimates of unobserved clonotypes. TCRdb took over this immuneACCESS table, retaining in-frame rearrangements with V and J assigned. Such tables are incomplete; in checked studies, under half of the missing clones stem from an unresolved V gene, and the remainder is unexplained. Clone size and V and J calls were adopted from that table, with D and trimming inferred from the DNA. This sample comprises 530,000 or so clones, approximately 79% of them detected only once. Clones ranked in the top ten supply around 13% of the sample.

Concerning this clone: Its specific antigen is unknown. The sample holds no much larger clone one base away, and base qualities are not on file.

The donors were healthy, HIV-negative adults with no recently reported acute infections or vaccinations. Every donor was a Caucasian adult residing in Nashville, Tennessee, USA. For unsorted samples, 75 million to 100 million PBMCs were counted and genomic DNA was extracted with the QIAamp DNA Blood Mini kit. After blood collection by leukapheresis, PBMCs were isolated using Ficoll-Histopaque density gradient centrifugation and then cryopreserved in the vapor phase of liquid nitrogen. Results the study describes overall, beyond this receptor: Sampling was restricted to blood, and TCR repertoires in tissues likely differ from the TCR repertoires found in blood. The small number of donors limited the genetic and exposure-history diversity represented. Pairwise subsampling led to the expectation that sequencing depth would affect the degree of clonotype sharing among donors.

The sequencing input was PBMCs. The origin of this receptor is a woman between 35 and 50 years old in good health. Some clones in this sample may be carry-over from other donors' samples.

The CDR3 in this case is CASSLGQGNTGELFF. The nucleotides read TGTGCCAGCTCCCTGGGACAGGGGAACACCGGGGAGCTGTTTTTT. The receptor chain draws on TRBV18 and TRBJ2-2; 9 bases in between match TRBD1. The germline V gene encodes CDR1 KGHSH and CDR2 LQKENI. From the cysteine up to the phenylalanine, the CDR3 has a length of 15 residues. The kept DNA is CDR3 alone, 45 bases in frame from the first base. Compared with germline, V lacks 6 bases and J lacks 1 base; bases without a gene match: 3.